This passage covers 29 T cell receptor beta chains from one sample sequenced in a study of Graves' ophthalmopathy and Graves' hyperthyroidism. Scientists amplified the TCR beta CDR3 regions from RNA transcripts. Following a first-round RT-PCR that used HTBI primers, a second-round multiplex PCR was carried out. TCRdb analysed the multiplex PCR reads with MiXCR anew, one entry per CDR3 protein. The data contain approximately 700,000 distinct CDR3 sequences, 40% of them singletons. The source material was peripheral blood. These receptors were collected from an adult man with Graves' ophthalmopathy.

The chain links TRBV7-8 to TRBJ2-7; 7 bases are a match to TRBD1. The trim removed 5 bases at V and 1 base at J, leaving 20 bases unmatched. Looked up from germline, CDR1 is SGHVS and CDR2 is FQNEAQ. The CDR3 contains 19 residues. For the CDR3, the DNA is TGTGCCAGCAGCCAGGCCCAAGGGGGCAGGGTCAAAGTGTCCTACGAGCAGTACTTC. Encoded protein: CASSQAQGGRVKVSYEQYF.

This clonotype was counted a few times. J is TRBJ1-2 and V is TRBV5-4, with D tentatively TRBD1 (5 bases). Germline assignment: CDR1 SGHNT and CDR2 YYREEE (reference sequence). Trimming removed 5 bases from V and 5 bases from J, with 19 bases in between. The length of the CDR3 is 15 residues. DNA of the CDR3: TGTGCCAGCAGTCCCCGGGCAGGGAGCCAATATGGCTACACCTTC. It yields the protein CASSPRAGSQYGYTF.

This clonotype was recorded many times. The chain is built from TRBV15 and TRBJ1-6; 8 nucleotides line up with TRBD1. CDR1 and CDR2 (germline): LNHNV, YYDKDF (reference sequence). The V segment lost 1 base and the J segment 9 bases; nucleotides outside the gene matches: 8. CDR3 length: 16 residues. CDR3 sequence (DNA): TGTGCCACCAGCAGAGGGGTCTTGGACAGGGTTTCACCCCTCCACTTT. It translates to CATSRGVLDRVSPLHF. The full variable domain, in which reference TRBV15 and TRBJ1-6 provide the parts outside the CDR3, is DAMVIQNPRYQVTQFGKPVTLSCSQTLNHNVMYWYQQKSSQAPKLLFHYYDKDFNNEADTPDNFQSRRPNTSFCFLDIRSPGLGDTAMYLCATSRGVLDRVSPLHFGNGTRLTVT.

This clonotype came up many times. The chain links TRBV19 to TRBJ1-1, with D unclear. With 3 bases removed from V and 5 bases from J, the gap between germline ends came to 7 bases. Germline assignment: CDR1 LNHDA and CDR2 SQIVND (reference sequence). CDR3 size: 12 residues. Here the CDR3 DNA reads TGTGCCAGTAGTATCTCGCGGACTGAAGCTTTCTTT. Its translation is CASSISRTEAFF.

The chain combines TRBV5-4 with TRBJ1-1; perhaps TRBD1 as D (6 bases). V gave up 5 bases and J gave up 5 bases, with 28 bases separating them. The CDR3 length is 18 residues. In germline, CDR1 is SGHNT, CDR2 YYREEE (reference sequence). The CDR3 region is CASSRTRQVLVVGTEAFF. CDR3 DNA sequence: TGTGCCAGCAGTCGAACCCGACAGGTTCTTGTAGTAGGAACTGAAGCTTTCTTT.

For this clonotype: As the CDR3 is not closed by the conserved phenylalanine or tryptophan, this likely results from a read error. V usage is TRBV10-2 and J usage is TRBJ2-5; 9 nucleotides match TRBD2. The CDR3 runs 15 residues. The V gene end was trimmed by 0 bases and the J gene end by 4 bases; junction bases not matched to a gene: 3. Germline V gene lookup returns CDR1 WSHSY and CDR2 SAAADI. The CDR3 region has the DNA TGCGCCAGCAGTGAGTCGGAGCGGGGGGCAGAGACCCAGTACCTC. Its protein is CASSESERGAETQYL.

This clonotype has a handful of counts. The J gene is TRBJ2-2, the V gene TRBV11-1; 8 nucleotides agree with TRBD1. Unmatched junction bases numbered 6, after V lost 8 bases and J lost 4 bases. The CDR3 covers 14 residues. Germline CDR1 and CDR2: SGHAT and FQDESV (reference sequence). CDR3 DNA sequence: TGTGCCAGCGGACAGGGTGGCCCCACCGGGGAGCTGTTTTTT. Translation: CASGQGGPTGELFF.

On this clonotype itself: At one of its ends the junction is not consistent with the germline gene, which may arise from a read error. The V call is TRBV2, the J call TRBJ1-2; 7 nucleotides align to TRBD1. From germline, CDR1 is SNHLY and CDR2 FYNNEI. The CDR3 runs 15 residues. In nucleotides, the CDR3 is TGTGCCAGCACGGGACAGCTACGTCGGGACTACGGCTACACCTTC. Its protein product is CASTGQLRRDYGYTF. Drawing the rest from reference TRBV2 and TRBJ1-2, the complete variable domain is EPEVTQTPSHQVTQMGQEVILRCVPISNHLYFYWYRQILGQKVEFLVSFYNNEISEKSEIFDDQFSVERPDGSNFTLKIRSTKLEDSAMYFCASTGQLRRDYGYTFGSGTRLTVV.

This clonotype was seen many times. The V and J genes are TRBV20-1 and TRBJ2-6; D is ambiguous. The germline gives CDR1 DFQATT, CDR2 SNEGSKA (reference sequence). The V gene lost 4 bases and the J gene lost 4 bases, with 11 bases spanning the gap. The CDR3 contains 14 residues. CDR3 bases: TGCAGTGCTACTTCCGGGCCCGGGGCCAACGTCCTGACTTTC. Translated, it gives CSATSGPGANVLTF.

This clonotype was recorded many times. V and J are TRBV10-2 and TRBJ2-5; D possibly uses TRBD1 or TRBD2 (5 bases each). The CDR3 has 11 residues. Germline V lookup: CDR1 WSHSY, CDR2 SAAADI. V was pared by 3 bases and J by 8 bases, with 7 bases between. CDR3 nucleotides: TGCGCCAGCAGTGACAGGGACACCCAGTACTTC. Protein product: CASSDRDTQYF.

The table lists this clonotype with many counts. This chain links TRBV7-9 with TRBJ2-2; the match to TRBD1 covers 7 bases. Per the germline V gene, CDR1 is SEHNR and CDR2 is FQNEAQ (reference sequence). CDR3 length equals 15 residues. V shed 5 bases, J shed 2 bases, and the junction held 5 bases outside the gene matches. CDR3 DNA sequence: TGTGCCAGCAGCCTGACAGGGCCTAACACCGGGGAGCTGTTTTTT. Its protein is CASSLTGPNTGELFF.

Comments on this clonotype: Compared with germline, one end of the junction differs, possibly owing to a read error. The V call is TRBV11-2, the J call TRBJ1-6; 11 nucleotides match TRBD1. The germline V gene encodes CDR1 SGHAT and CDR2 FQNNGV. The length of the CDR3 is 17 residues. The CDR3 loop is CASSGQGASSYNPPLHF. CDR3 in DNA: TGTGCCAGCAGCGGACAGGGGGCGAGCTCCTATAATCCACCCCTCCACTTT.

V gene TRBV25-1 combines with J gene TRBJ1-2; D ambiguous. V gave up 4 bases and J gave up 0 bases, with 12 bases separating them. The CDR3 has 15 residues. Germline V gene sequence: CDR1 MGHDK, CDR2 SYGVNS. CDR3: CASSASMETNYGYTF. CDR3 in DNA: TGTGCCAGCAGTGCTAGCATGGAGACTAACTATGGCTACACCTTC.

This clonotype occurred once. The chain employs TRBV29-1 and TRBJ2-7; TRBD1 agrees at 11 bases. CDR3 length: 15 amino acids. CDR1 and CDR2 (germline): SQVTM, ANQGSEA. After removal of 0 bases from V and 1 base from J, the junction contained 2 bases not matched to a gene. The CDR3 sequence is CSVEDGQGASYEQYF. CDR3 nucleotides: TGCAGCGTTGAAGATGGACAGGGGGCATCCTACGAGCAGTACTTC.

This clonotype appeared many times. The chain combines TRBV25-1 with TRBJ1-6; D is ambiguous. The germline V and J ends were trimmed by 8 bases and 0 bases, with 11 bases remaining between them. This CDR3 is 15 amino acids long. Germline CDR1 reads MGHDK; CDR2 reads SYGVNS. CDR3 nucleotides: TGTGCCAGCCAAGCAGGAAGCTCCTATAATTCACCCCTCCACTTT. Its protein is CASQAGSSYNSPLHF.

This chain links TRBV6-1 with TRBJ2-2; a possible D gene is TRBD2 (6 bases). CDR3 size: 16 residues. V was cut by 7 bases and J by 0 bases, with 15 bases left in between. The germline CDR1 and CDR2 sequences are MNHNS and SASEGT. As DNA, the CDR3 is TGTGCCAGCAAGGGACTCGGGGGTACGAACACCGGGGAGCTGTTTTTT. It encodes CASKGLGGTNTGELFF.

The chain links TRBV29-1 to TRBJ2-3; the match to TRBD2 covers 8 bases. Germline V gives CDR1 SQVTM, CDR2 ANQGSEA. Trimming removed 4 bases from V and 0 bases from J; junction bases left unmatched: 12. The CDR3 covers 17 residues. This CDR3 is CSVVGGLGGRSTDTQYF. CDR3 sequence (DNA): TGCAGCGTTGTGGGGGGACTAGGCGGGCGGAGCACAGATACGCAGTATTTT.

A word on this clonotype: The junction does not match germline at one end; this may be a read error. The chain has TRBV6-5 and TRBJ2-7; 8 bases map to TRBD2. The CDR3 sequence is 13 residues long. Germline V CDR1 and CDR2: MNHEY, SVGAGI. The CDR3 sequence: CAGSGTRAYEQYF. CDR3 bases: TGTGCCGGCAGCGGGACTAGAGCCTACGAGCAGTACTTC.

The chain links TRBV10-1 to TRBJ2-7, with 12 positions matching TRBD2. This CDR3 contains 16 residues. Trimming at V came to 4 bases and at J to 2 bases, leaving 6 bases not matched to a gene. Germline CDR1 reads WNHNN; CDR2 reads SYGVQD (reference sequence). DNA for the CDR3: TGCGCCAGCAGTGCTAGCGGACTAGCGGGAACCTACGAGCAGTACTTC. Amino acids: CASSASGLAGTYEQYF.

This clonotype was detected ten times or more. It may be a read error: a sequence one base away is much more abundant. This sequence joins TRBV10-3 and TRBJ2-5, with TRBD2 as a possible D gene (6 bases). The CDR3 runs to 14 residues. Looked up from germline, CDR1 is ENHRY and CDR2 is SYGVKD. The germline V and J ends were trimmed by 2 bases and 5 bases, with 12 bases remaining between them. The CDR3 bases are TGTGCCATCAGTGAGGATACTAGCCCTGAGACCCAGTACTTC. It encodes CAISEDTSPETQYF.

This clonotype was recorded at least ten times. The CDR3, as DNA: TGTGCCACCAGCAGAGAAGTTGCGGGCCAAGAGACCCAGTACTTC. Amino acids: CATSREVAGQETQYF. The genes are TRBV15 and TRBJ2-5, with D possibly being TRBD2 (5 bases). The germline gives CDR1 LNHNV, CDR2 YYDKDF (reference sequence). The CDR3 spans 15 residues. V was clipped by 0 bases and J by 1 base, with 9 bases between them.

This clonotype has ten or more counts. The chain carries TRBV7-9 and TRBJ2-7, with 10 bases aligning to TRBD1. The trim removed 5 bases at V and 3 bases at J, leaving 10 bases unmatched. Germline CDR1 SEHNR, CDR2 FQNEAQ (reference sequence). The CDR3 is 16 residues long. The CDR3 is CASSKPAGTGVYEQYF. Written as DNA, the CDR3 is TGTGCCAGCAGCAAGCCGGCGGGGACAGGGGTCTACGAGCAGTACTTC.

This clonotype was seen ten or more times. V and J are TRBV2 and TRBJ1-2; TRBD1 agrees at 7 bases. J was trimmed by 6 bases and V by 7 bases; bases with no gene match: 8. The germline gives CDR1 SNHLY, CDR2 FYNNEI. The CDR3 extends over 13 amino acids. DNA of the CDR3: TGTGCCAGCACCCCTCCGACAGGGAATGGCTACACCTTC. Its protein is CASTPPTGNGYTF.

This clonotype came up many times. The chain uses TRBV24-1 and TRBJ2-5; D is unresolved. The CDR3 is 11 residues long. Deletions cut 0 bases from V and 8 bases from J, with 3 bases between. Germline CDR1 and CDR2: KGHDR and SFDVKD. This chain's CDR3 is CATSDLDTQYF. In DNA, the CDR3 is TGTGCCACCAGTGATTTGGATACCCAGTACTTC.

This clonotype was detected a few times. This rearrangement joins TRBV10-3 to TRBJ1-5; 8 bases map to TRBD1. The CDR3 consists of 15 residues. Germline-derived CDR1 and CDR2 are ENHRY and SYGVKD. With 10 bases clipped from V and 6 bases from J, the junction kept 14 bases outside the gene matches. The DNA for the CDR3 is TGTGCCAGCCAAGTAACGACAGGGGAAGGTCAGCCCCAGCATTTT. This sequence encodes CASQVTTGEGQPQHF.

The rearrangement uses TRBV25-1 and TRBJ1-4; possible D gene TRBD1, 6 bases. Germline V gene lookup returns CDR1 MGHDK and CDR2 SYGVNS. Trimming left V 6 bases short and J 0 bases short, with 11 bases between. The CDR3 runs to 15 residues. The CDR3 nucleotides read TGTGCCAGCAGGGCCAGGGGAACAACTAATGAAAAACTGTTTTTT. This codes for CASRARGTTNEKLFF. The complete variable domain, with remaining parts taken from reference TRBV25-1 and TRBJ1-4, reads EADIYQTPRYLVIGTGKKITLECSQTMGHDKMYWYQQDPGMELHLIHYSYGVNSTEKGDLSSESTVSRIRTEHFPLTLESARPSHTSQYLCASRARGTTNEKLFFGSGTQLSVL.

This clonotype was picked up many times. The J gene is TRBJ1-2, the V gene TRBV29-1, with 8 bases that match TRBD1. The CDR3 extends over 14 amino acids. J was trimmed by 8 bases and V by 0 bases; bases with no gene match: 8. Germline V gene sequence: CDR1 SQVTM, CDR2 ANQGSEA. The CDR3 nucleotides are TGCAGCGTTGAAGATTCTCAGGGGGCTTACGGCTACACCTTC. Protein sequence: CSVEDSQGAYGYTF.

V and J are TRBV7-8 and TRBJ1-4, with 7 bases identical to TRBD1. This CDR3 is built from 17 residues. Trimming took 3 bases from V and 7 from J; bases not matched to a gene: 14. Germline V gene lookup returns CDR1 SGHVS and CDR2 FQNEAQ. Here the CDR3 DNA reads TGTGCCAGCAGCTTCTCCATTTCCAGCAGGGGGAGTGAAAAACTGTTTTTT. Translated, it gives CASSFSISSRGSEKLFF.

The V gene is TRBV20-1, the J gene TRBJ2-7; TRBD2 aligns across 7 bases. Germline loops: CDR1 DFQATT, CDR2 SNEGSKA (reference sequence). J was trimmed by 5 bases and V by 1 base; bases with no gene match: 8. The CDR3 extends over 14 amino acids. The chain's CDR3 is CSARGGAGVHEQYF. For the CDR3, the DNA is TGCAGTGCTAGAGGGGGTGCGGGGGTCCACGAGCAGTACTTC.